This T cell receptor beta chain was captured in a study of cytomegalovirus exposure and HLA in healthy donors. Findings of the study overall: Productive status was seen about 87% or about 30% of the time for most TCR beta V segments in an earlier analysis. It was taken for granted in presence/absence analyses that sequencing depth across donors was roughly uniform. Common viral pathogens were later found to be apparently linked to several of the most significant clusters.

It was with 60 Vbeta and 13 Jbeta primers that the PCR ran. Profiling relied on immunoSEQ multiplex PCR, and the TCRdb table lists in-frame clones only, not all of them. The data contain 100,000 to 150,000 clones, about 74% of them singletons. There were likely unrecorded immune exposures, though donors were nominally healthy when sampled. Remarks on this clone: Its antigen remains unidentified.

The length of the CDR3 is 16 residues. J gave up 5 bases and V 0 bases, and 9 bases lay outside the gene matches. Per the germline V gene, CDR1 is SGHRS and CDR2 is YFSETQ. This receptor was obtained from a woman aged 45 to 65 in good health and CMV-seropositive. The genes are TRBV5-1 and TRBJ2-3; 7 bases fit TRBD2. The sequencing input was PBMCs. CDR3 DNA sequence: TGCGCCAGCAGCTTGGCGGGGGGAGACGGGGGAGATACGCAGTATTTT. Translated: CASSLAGGDGGDTQYF.